Listed below are T cell receptor beta chains from one sample, sequenced in a study of T-cell memory formation after mild COVID-19. Via MiXCR, TCRdb re-called the 5' RACE reads, giving one row per CDR3 protein. The sample has 580,000 or so distinct CDR3 sequences, roughly 17% seen once. What was sequenced was PBMCs or a T cell subset sorted from them (not recorded which). The receptors were gathered from an adult woman who had mild COVID-19 (a few samples of this study predate the infection). Cell type and time point are not known. CDR3s include the opening cysteine and the closing phenylalanine or tryptophan. The D gene is left open where the match is weak. The size of a clone is reported for some rows only, either as once, few or many, or as a class for expanded clones.

>TRBV6-6|TRBJ2-3|TRBD2|few
CASSRGLAGGDTQYF
TGTGCCAGCAGCCGAGGACTAGCGGGGGGGGATACGCAGTATTTT
>TRBV25-1|TRBJ1-1|.|.
CASSEHGMNTEAFF
TGTGCCAGCAGTGAACACGGGATGAACACTGAAGCTTTCTTT
>TRBV5-6|TRBJ2-1|.|few
CASSPRRRGEQFF
TGTGCCAGCAGCCCCCGTAGAAGGGGTGAGCAGTTCTTC
>TRBV4-1|TRBJ2-1|.|.
CASSQDGTAYNEQFF
TGCGCCAGCAGCCAAGATGGTACGGCGTACAATGAGCAGTTCTTC
>TRBV7-7|TRBJ1-3|.|few
CASRAPVRSGRVFGNTIYF
TGTGCCAGCAGAGCCCCGGTCCGGAGCGGTCGGGTTTTTGGAAACACCATATATTTT
>TRBV7-7|TRBJ2-1|.|few
CASSLVVAEYNEQFF
TGTGCTAGCAGCTTAGTCGTAGCGGAGTACAATGAGCAGTTCTTC
>TRBV29-1|TRBJ1-1|TRBD1|.
CSVDEGTGAGVAEAFF
TGCAGCGTTGACGAGGGGACAGGGGCCGGTGTCGCTGAAGCTTTCTTT
>TRBV3-1|TRBJ1-6|TRBD1|.
CASSPGQGHNSPLHF
TGTGCCAGCAGTCCGGGACAGGGGCATAATTCACCCCTCCACTTT
>TRBV20-1|TRBJ2-5|.|.
CSAQPLESKETQYF
TGCAGTGCTCAACCCCTCGAAAGTAAAGAGACCCAGTACTTC
>TRBV19|TRBJ1-1|.|few
CASTQGGTEAFF
TGTGCCAGTACCCAGGGAGGCACTGAAGCTTTCTTT
>TRBV5-1|TRBJ1-4|.|.
CASSVDHNEKLFF
TGCGCCAGCAGCGTCGACCATAATGAAAAACTGTTTTTT
>TRBV6-1|TRBJ2-7|TRBD2|.
CASSGGGGARF
TGTGCCAGCAGTGGCGGCGGGGGGGCCCGCTTC
>TRBV7-6|TRBJ1-1|.|many
CASSFTGGRGNTEAFF
TGTGCCAGCAGCTTCACGGGAGGTAGGGGGAACACTGAAGCTTTCTTT
>TRBV4-3|TRBJ1-3|TRBD1|many
CASSQEQGSGGNTIYF
TGCGCCAGCAGCCAAGAACAGGGGTCTGGTGGAAACACCATATATTTT
>TRBV10-3|TRBJ2-1|TRBD2|few
CATNPSGGSYNEQFF
TGTGCCACAAACCCTAGCGGGGGGTCCTACAATGAGCAGTTCTTC
>TRBV7-3|TRBJ2-1|TRBD2|many
CASSLTLAGLYNEQFF
TGTGCCAGCAGCTTAACGCTAGCGGGACTTTACAATGAGCAGTTCTTC
>TRBV7-2|TRBJ1-3|TRBD1|.
CASSLPLGTGSNTIYF
TGTGCCAGCAGCCTGCCTCTTGGGACAGGGTCAAACACCATATATTTT
>TRBV7-9|TRBJ1-1|.|.
CASSSLGAGALTEAFF
TGTGCCAGCAGCTCCCTGGGGGCAGGGGCGTTGACTGAAGCTTTCTTT
>TRBV11-2|TRBJ2-1|TRBD2|.
CASSPGTSGRALKEQFF
TGTGCCAGCAGCCCCGGGACTAGCGGGAGGGCCCTTAAGGAGCAGTTCTTC
>TRBV12-3/TRBV12-4|TRBJ2-1|.|.
CASSSSDTVNEQFF
TGTGCCAGCAGTTCGTCAGATACCGTCAATGAGCAGTTCTTC
>TRBV5-1|TRBJ2-7|.|many
CASSLPGASSYEQYF
TGCGCCAGCAGCTTGCCGGGGGCGAGCTCCTACGAGCAGTACTTC
>TRBV10-3|TRBJ2-7|.|.
CAISDHSGVYEQYF
TGTGCCATCAGTGACCATAGCGGAGTTTACGAGCAGTACTTC
>TRBV29-1|TRBJ1-1|.|.
CSVETRDPEAFF
TGCAGCGTGGAGACCAGGGACCCTGAAGCTTTCTTT
>TRBV2|TRBJ1-1|.|.
CASSEPGNTEAFF
TGTGCCAGCAGTGAGCCAGGGAACACTGAAGCTTTCTTT
>TRBV7-3|TRBJ1-5|.|.
CASSTLDSYSNQPQHF
TGTGCCAGCAGCACCCTAGACAGTTATAGCAATCAGCCCCAGCATTTT
>TRBV5-4|TRBJ1-2|.|few
CASSQDTYGYTF
TGTGCCAGCAGCCAGGACACCTATGGCTACACCTTC
>TRBV20-1|TRBJ1-1|.|.
CSARALAAGETEAFF
TGCAGTGCTAGAGCTTTGGCCGCTGGGGAGACTGAAGCTTTCTTT
>TRBV7-2|TRBJ1-5|.|.
CASSANRDQPQHF
TGTGCCAGCAGCGCGAACAGGGATCAGCCCCAGCATTTT
>TRBV6-5|TRBJ1-1|TRBD1|.
CASSEGQLAEAFF
TGTGCCAGCAGTGAGGGACAGCTGGCTGAAGCTTTCTTT
>TRBV12-3/TRBV12-4|TRBJ1-5|TRBD1|.
CASSKGLGQWNQPQHF
TGTGCCAGCAGTAAAGGGCTGGGACAGTGGAATCAGCCCCAGCATTTT
>TRBV7-9|TRBJ2-7|.|.
CASRSLPGLVYEQYF
TGTGCCAGCCGGTCCCTTCCGGGATTAGTGTACGAGCAGTACTTC
>TRBV20-1|TRBJ1-2|.|.
CSAFGRDTNYGYTF
TGCAGTGCTTTCGGCCGGGACACTAACTATGGCTACACCTTC
>TRBV12-3/TRBV12-4|TRBJ1-1|.|.
CASSLGGAGVTEAFF
TGTGCCAGCAGTTTAGGGGGCGCGGGGGTCACTGAAGCTTTCTTT
>TRBV29-1|TRBJ1-1|.|few
CSVIQGLAFF
TGCAGCGTAATACAGGGTTTAGCTTTCTTT
>TRBV6-5|TRBJ2-5|.|.
CASSYQGREQETQHF
TGTGCCAGCAGCTACCAGGGGAGGGAGCAAGAGACCCAGCACTTC
>TRBV5-1|TRBJ1-1|TRBD1|.
CASSLRDSRLNTEAFF
TGCGCCAGCAGCCTCCGGGACAGCCGATTGAACACTGAAGCTTTCTTT
>TRBV12-3/TRBV12-4|TRBJ1-1|.|.
CASSFPGFRNTEAFF
TGTGCCAGCAGTTTTCCAGGGTTCAGGAACACTGAAGCTTTCTTT
>TRBV23-1|TRBJ1-2|.|many
CASRSGYTF
TGCGCCAGCAGGAGCGGCTACACCTTC
>TRBV14|TRBJ1-6|.|.
CASRSPLWGYNSPLHF
TGTGCCAGCAGGTCTCCTTTATGGGGCTATAATTCACCCCTCCACTTT
>TRBV3-1|TRBJ1-5|.|many
CASSQGDQPQHF
TGTGCCAGCAGCCAGGGCGATCAGCCCCAGCATTTT
>TRBV2|TRBJ2-2|TRBD1|few
CASSLRDRGAGELFF
TGTGCCAGCAGTCTACGGGACAGGGGCGCCGGGGAGCTGTTTTTT
>TRBV27|TRBJ2-1|.|.
CASSTVRARSNEQFF
TGTGCCAGCAGCACTGTGAGGGCCCGGAGCAATGAGCAGTTCTTC
>TRBV5-1|TRBJ2-5|.|few
CASRPPGQEETQYF
TGCGCCAGCCGCCCCCCCGGGCAGGAAGAGACCCAGTACTTC
>TRBV6-2/TRBV6-3|TRBJ2-1|TRBD2|many
CASSYSGLVSNEQFF
TGTGCCAGCAGTTACTCGGGACTAGTTTCGAATGAGCAGTTCTTC
>TRBV29-1|TRBJ1-1|.|few
CSGSYVAGTEAFF
TGCAGCGGATCTTACGTGGCTGGCACTGAAGCTTTCTTT